This paragraph covers one T cell receptor (beta chain) sequence. The antigen is not known. Germline CDR1 and CDR2: MNHNY and SVGAGI (reference sequence). This CDR3 has 11 amino acids. V was trimmed by 11 bases and J by 9 bases, leaving 14 bases between them. This sample is drawn from a study of cytomegalovirus exposure and HLA in healthy donors. Study summary: The 95 million to 120 million unique TCR beta sequences, from about 190 million T cells, were found by an earlier analysis.

General study points: TCR beta V- and J-gene trimming, according to a later analysis, was linked to a missense DCLRE1C variant. The study flagged around 160 TCR beta chains as cytomegalovirus-associated. The majority of TCR sequences were rare, yet some public TCRs appeared in many donors.

PCR primers comprised 60 Vbeta and 13 Jbeta primers. Generated by immunoSEQ multiplex PCR, the TCRdb table keeps only in-frame clones and is missing some. The repertoire holds 75,000 to 90,000 clones, 10% seen once, with approximately 25% in the top ten. Sequenced material: PBMCs. The receptor comes from a man aged 55 to 70 in good health and CMV-seropositive. V gene TRBV6-6 combines with J gene TRBJ2-1, with D tentatively TRBD1 (6 bases). As DNA, the CDR3 is TGTGCCGCCGGCGAGGGGGTTGAGCAGTTCTTC. This encodes CAAGEGVEQFF.